A single sample gave rise to the 20 T cell receptor beta chains below, sequenced in a study of blood T cells in healthy people across ages. The authors ran a second PCR of about 6 to 11 cycles using a sample-barcoded 5' primer and a J-beta primer mix. TCRdb processed the 5' RACE reads anew with MiXCR; each CDR3 protein has one entry. The sample has around 1,900,000 distinct CDR3 sequences, approximately 40% seen once. The sample taken for sequencing was blood. These receptors were collected from a human donor in good health.

CDR3 sequence: CASSQGVSGGPRDTEAFF. As DNA, the CDR3 is TGCGCCAGCAGCCAAGGGGTGTCGGGAGGGCCGAGAGACACTGAAGCTTTCTTT. This sequence joins TRBV4-1 and TRBJ1-1, with D unresolved. V gave up 1 base and J gave up 3 bases, with 21 bases separating them. This CDR3 is 18 amino acids long. The germline V gene has CDR1 MGHRA and CDR2 YSYEKL.

The V and J genes are TRBV2 and TRBJ2-5, with no clear D. Trimming removed 5 bases at V and 5 bases at J, with 24 bases between. CDR1 is SNHLY and CDR2 is FYNNEI in the germline V gene. The CDR3 loop spans 17 amino acids. The CDR3 loop is CASSNTERGLRRETQYF. The CDR3 region has the DNA TGTGCCAGCAGTAATACCGAGCGAGGTCTACGAAGGGAGACCCAGTACTTC.

A few counts support this clonotype. V is TRBV6-6 and J is TRBJ2-3; 10 bases line up with TRBD2. The V gene's germline CDR1 is MNHNY and CDR2 SVGAGI (reference sequence). The CDR3 runs to 16 residues. The ends lost 5 bases at V and 5 bases at J; junction bases unmatched: 10. The chain's CDR3 is CASSPTTSGVRDTQYF. The CDR3 region has the DNA TGTGCCAGCAGTCCAACTACTAGCGGGGTAAGAGATACGCAGTATTTT.

The rearrangement joins TRBV12-3 or TRBV12-4 to TRBJ1-1; D perhaps matches TRBD1 (6 bases). CDR3 length equals 14 residues. V was trimmed by 3 bases and J by 3 bases, leaving 11 bases between them. CDR3 sequence reads: CASSFGGQYTEAFF. The CDR3 coding sequence is TGTGCCAGCAGTTTTGGCGGACAGTACACTGAAGCTTTCTTT.

This clonotype was recorded a few times. The genes are TRBV12-3 or TRBV12-4 and TRBJ2-5; TRBD2 agrees at 11 bases. Trimming removed 6 bases from V and 0 bases from J; junction bases left unmatched: 9. The CDR3 extends over 17 amino acids. The CDR3 is CASSSVAGGRYQETQYF. In DNA form, the CDR3 reads TGTGCCAGCAGCTCCGTAGCGGGGGGGAGGTACCAAGAGACCCAGTACTTC.

In its sample, this clonotype was seen many times. The CDR3 loop reads CASSLVSGTSPYNEQFF. DNA for the CDR3: TGTGCCAGCAGCTTAGTCTCCGGGACTAGCCCCTACAATGAGCAGTTCTTC. The genes are TRBV7-2 and TRBJ2-1; 9 bases map to TRBD2. The CDR3 is 17 amino acids. The V segment lost 1 base and the J segment 2 bases; nucleotides outside the gene matches: 6. CDR1 and CDR2 (germline): SGHTA, FQGNSA.

J is TRBJ1-2 and V is TRBV7-2; D is uncertain. The germline V and J ends were trimmed by 1 base and 1 base, with 10 bases remaining between them. Germline V gives CDR1 SGHTA, CDR2 FQGNSA. The CDR3 has 15 amino acids. CDR3 bases: TGTGCCAGCAGCTTAGTTGGCATCTATAACTATGGCTACACCTTC. Encoded protein: CASSLVGIYNYGYTF.

The rearrangement links TRBV12-3 or TRBV12-4 to TRBJ2-5, with no clear D. The CDR3 length is 16 residues. V gave up 1 base and J gave up 2 bases, with 14 bases separating them. Written as DNA, the CDR3 is TGTGCCAGCAGTTTAGGGGGTGCGTCCCTACAAGAGACCCAGTACTTC. Protein: CASSLGGASLQETQYF.

This clonotype was recorded at least ten times. The chain combines TRBV20-1 with TRBJ2-7, with TRBD2 matching over 13 bases. V lost 3 bases and J lost 2; bases outside the gene matches: 4. CDR1 DFQATT and CDR2 SNEGSKA come from the germline V gene (reference sequence). The CDR3 is 15 amino acids. In nucleotides, the CDR3 is TGCAGTGCTAGGTGGGGGACTAGCGGGACCTACGAGCAGTACTTC. Translated, it gives CSARWGTSGTYEQYF.

The CDR3 DNA reads TGCGCCAGCAGCACCGGACAGTCTTTCTATGGCTACACCTTC. Translation: CASSTGQSFYGYTF. The V and J genes are TRBV5-1 and TRBJ1-2; D is possibly TRBD1 (6 bases). The germline V gene encodes CDR1 SGHRS and CDR2 YFSETQ. This CDR3 has 14 amino acids. V was pared by 4 bases and J by 4 bases, with 14 bases between.

This clonotype was seen a handful of times. The CDR3 nucleotides are TGCGCCAGCAGCCAAGGACAGGGTGGAGAAGAGCAGTACTTC. Translation: CASSQGQGGEEQYF. This chain connects TRBV4-1 to TRBJ2-7; TRBD1 matches 7 bases. The length of the CDR3 is 14 residues. The ends lost 1 base at V and 7 bases at J; junction bases unmatched: 7. Germline V lookup: CDR1 MGHRA, CDR2 YSYEKL.

This chain connects TRBV5-1 to TRBJ1-2; 8 bases fit TRBD1. V trimming: 2 bases; J trimming: 7 bases; junction bases outside the gene matches: 7. In germline, CDR1 is SGHRS, CDR2 YFSETQ. The CDR3 extends over 14 amino acids. CDR3 in amino acids: CASSFGTGEAGYTF. As DNA, the CDR3 is TGCGCCAGCAGCTTTGGGACAGGCGAAGCTGGCTACACCTTC. Combining the CDR3 with reference TRBV5-1 and TRBJ1-2 gives the whole variable domain KAGVTQTPRYLIKTRGQQVTLSCSPISGHRSVSWYQQTPGQGLQFLFEYFSETQRNKGNFPGRFSGRQFSNSRSEMNVSTLELGDSALYLCASSFGTGEAGYTFGSGTRLTVV.

This rearrangement joins TRBV2 to TRBJ1-2, with unresolved D. Germline CDR1 and CDR2: SNHLY and FYNNEI. The CDR3 length is 13 residues. V dropped 1 base and J dropped 3 bases, with 6 bases sitting between them. Here the CDR3 reads CASSEGIHYGYTF. The CDR3 DNA reads TGTGCCAGCAGTGAAGGAATCCACTATGGCTACACCTTC. The full variable domain, its missing parts supplied by reference TRBV2 and TRBJ1-2, is EPEVTQTPSHQVTQMGQEVILRCVPISNHLYFYWYRQILGQKVEFLVSFYNNEISEKSEIFDDQFSVERPDGSNFTLKIRSTKLEDSAMYFCASSEGIHYGYTFGSGTRLTVV.

As DNA, the CDR3 is TGCAGTGCTCAAACGGGAGGGGCAGGGAACTACAATGAGCAGTTCTTC. Translation gives CSAQTGGAGNYNEQFF. This chain uses TRBV20-1 with TRBJ2-1; 8 nucleotides align to TRBD2. The CDR3 runs 16 residues. CDR1 DFQATT and CDR2 SNEGSKA come from the germline V gene (reference sequence). J gave up 3 bases and V 5 bases, and 12 bases lay outside the gene matches.

The chain is built from TRBV28 and TRBJ2-7; TRBD1 matches 8 bases. V lost 2 bases and J lost 5; bases outside the gene matches: 5. The CDR3 loop spans 14 amino acids. Germline V gene lookup returns CDR1 MDHEN and CDR2 SYDVKM. The CDR3 loop is CASSLMQGAHEQYF. As DNA, the CDR3 is TGTGCCAGCAGTTTAATGCAGGGGGCACACGAGCAGTACTTC.

The table lists this clonotype with a few counts. The chain joins TRBV29-1 to TRBJ2-7; TRBD2 matches at 8 bases. CDR1 SQVTM and CDR2 ANQGSEA come from the germline V gene. Unmatched junction bases numbered 9, after V lost 6 bases and J lost 2 bases. The CDR3 is made up of 14 amino acids. Here the CDR3 reads CSVGGERGTYEQYF. In nucleotides, the CDR3 is TGCAGCGTGGGGGGGGAGCGGGGGACCTACGAGCAGTACTTC.

This clonotype was observed a handful of times. This rearrangement joins TRBV4-2 to TRBJ2-1, with TRBD2 matching 9 bases. The V gene end was trimmed by 3 bases and the J gene end by 3 bases; junction bases not matched to a gene: 6. CDR1 and CDR2 from the germline V gene are LGHNA and YNFKEQ. CDR3 length equals 16 residues. CDR3 sequence reads: CASSQDIAGDYNEQFF. DNA for the CDR3: TGTGCCAGCAGCCAGGATATAGCGGGGGACTACAATGAGCAGTTCTTC.

This clonotype was observed many times. The V and J genes are TRBV20-1 and TRBJ2-7, with D hard to call. V was pared by 3 bases and J by 5 bases, with 8 bases between. The germline gives CDR1 DFQATT, CDR2 SNEGSKA (reference sequence). The CDR3 has 11 residues. The CDR3 DNA reads as TGCAGTGCTAGTTTGGGTGACGAGCAGTACTTC. This translates into CSASLGDEQYF.

V usage is TRBV11-2 and J usage is TRBJ1-6; weak D call: TRBD1 (5 bases). With 4 bases removed from V and 9 bases from J, the gap between germline ends came to 19 bases. The germline gives CDR1 SGHAT, CDR2 FQNNGV. This CDR3 region has 16 residues. The CDR3 DNA reads as TGTGCCAGCAGCTCGATCATGGGACCTCCGGGTTCACCCCTCCACTTT. It encodes CASSSIMGPPGSPLHF.

The V and J genes are TRBV6-2 or TRBV6-3 and TRBJ2-6; 11 bases are a match to TRBD1. CDR1 and CDR2 (germline): MNHEY, SVGEGT. CDR3 length: 17 residues. Germline trimming cut 5 bases from V and 1 base from J; bases unmatched to any gene: 4. The chain's CDR3 is CASSRTGGGSGANVLTF. CDR3 sequence (DNA): TGTGCCAGCAGTCGGACAGGGGGCGGTTCTGGGGCCAACGTCCTGACTTTC.